This T cell receptor (beta chain) was sequenced for a study of metastatic and nonmetastatic thyroid tumors. This CDR3 region has 15 residues. The V and J ends lost 6 bases and 4 bases respectively, with 18 bases between them. The germline CDR1 and CDR2 sequences are SNHLY and FYNNEI. No treatment of any kind had been given to any patient before thyroid surgery. This clone showed up just a few times. TCRdb re-clonotyped the PCR reads via MiXCR. The sample holds over 4,000 clones; approximately 19% are singletons and the top ten take approximately 16%. Sequenced: adjacent normal tissue. The rearrangement joins TRBV2 to TRBJ1-2, with TRBD1 as a possible D gene (5 bases). This TCR was recovered from a female donor with papillary thyroid cancer or a benign thyroid nodule (not recorded which). Some clones in this sample may be carry-over from other donors' samples. CDR3 protein: CASRARQTTLYGYTF. The CDR3 nucleotides read TGTGCCAGCAGGGCTCGACAGACTACTCTCTATGGCTACACCTTC.